One sample yielded the 12 T cell receptor beta chains listed below, sequenced in a study of blood T cell repertoires in COVID-19. Assay used: immunoSEQ multiplex PCR; TCRdb lists only in-frame clones, some missing. In the table there are about 400,000 clones, more than 85% of which are singletons. Input material: peripheral blood. The source of these receptors is a woman aged 25 to 39 with acute or convalescent COVID-19.

Written as DNA, the CDR3 is TGCAGCGTGCCTATCCGGGGGGGCGAGCAGTACTTC. Its translation: CSVPIRGGEQYF. This chain connects TRBV29-1 to TRBJ2-7; 8 bases fit TRBD2. CDR1 and CDR2 from the germline V gene are SQVTM and ANQGSEA. V gave up 6 bases and J gave up 6 bases; unmatched junction bases: 7. The CDR3 has 12 amino acids.

The count of this clone is one. V and J are TRBV6-5 and TRBJ2-5; D is unclear. The CDR3 extends over 13 amino acids. The V gene lost 6 bases and the J gene lost 0 bases, with 8 bases spanning the gap. Germline V gene lookup returns CDR1 MNHEY and CDR2 SVGAGI. The CDR3 region has the DNA TGTGCCAGCAGGTGGGCTAACCAAGAGACCCAGTACTTC. Protein sequence: CASRWANQETQYF.

The CDR3 nucleotides are TGTGCCAGCAGCCCCGTCACAGGGGGCCGAAACACCATATATTTT. As protein: CASSPVTGGRNTIYF. The V call is TRBV11-2, the J call TRBJ1-3, with 9 bases matching TRBD1. CDR1 SGHAT and CDR2 FQNNGV come from the germline V gene. With 5 bases clipped from V and 5 bases from J, the junction kept 7 bases outside the gene matches. The CDR3 has 15 residues.

V is TRBV9 and J is TRBJ1-6; D call uncertain. This CDR3 comprises 12 residues. The V end was cut by 4 bases, the J end by 16 bases, with 15 bases between. The germline gives CDR1 SGDLS, CDR2 YYNGEE. The CDR3 reads CASSPNDNLLHF. The CDR3 coding sequence is TGTGCCAGCAGCCCAAACGACAATCTACTCCACTTT.

The chain uses TRBV3-1 (or the pseudogene TRBV3-2) and TRBJ1-2; D gene unclear. Per germline, CDR1 LGHDT and CDR2 YNNKEL (reference sequence). The CDR3 is made up of 12 amino acids. V was shortened by 3 bases and J by 5 bases, with 7 bases between the two germline ends. The CDR3 sequence: CASSQEWYGYTF. CDR3 nucleotides: TGTGCCAGCAGCCAGGAGTGGTATGGCTACACCTTC.

The chain is built from TRBV7-2 and TRBJ2-3; D remains ambiguous. The V gene lost 4 bases and the J gene lost 0 bases, with 8 bases spanning the gap. The germline V gene has CDR1 SGHTA and CDR2 FQGNSA. This CDR3 is built from 14 residues. In DNA, the CDR3 is TGTGCCAGCAGCTCCTTTAAAAGCACAGATACGCAGTATTTT. Its protein product is CASSSFKSTDTQYF.

Only one count was recorded for this clone. The chain employs TRBV5-6 and TRBJ2-7, with D maybe TRBD2 (6 bases). Trimming left V 0 bases short and J 0 bases short, with 7 bases between. The CDR3 length is 14 residues. The germline CDR1 and CDR2 sequences are SGHDT and YYEEEE. The CDR3 nucleotides read TGTGCCAGCAGCTTGGACGGGAGCTCCTACGAGCAGTACTTC. Protein sequence: CASSLDGSSYEQYF.

V is TRBV12-3 or TRBV12-4 and J is TRBJ2-1, with D hard to call. V was trimmed by 1 base and J by 10 bases, leaving 8 bases between them. This CDR3 spans 12 amino acids. CDR3 protein: CASSLDPVEQFF. The CDR3 bases are TGTGCCAGCAGTTTAGATCCCGTCGAGCAGTTCTTC.

The chain couples TRBV9 to TRBJ2-3, with unresolved D. In germline, CDR1 is SGDLS, CDR2 YYNGEE. The CDR3 sequence is 15 residues long. V was cut by 2 bases and J by 6 bases, with 16 bases left in between. The CDR3 DNA reads TGTGCCAGCAGCGTGGAAGCGCGCCTTCGCGATACGCAGTATTTT. Its translation is CASSVEARLRDTQYF.

The rearrangement uses TRBV12-3 or TRBV12-4 and TRBJ2-1, with D unresolved. With 2 bases removed from V and 3 bases from J, the gap between germline ends came to 5 bases. The CDR3 consists of 13 residues. CDR3 residues: CASSLHGYNEQFF. The CDR3 coding sequence is TGTGCCAGCAGTTTACACGGCTACAATGAGCAGTTCTTC.

The rearrangement joins TRBV2 to TRBJ1-2; 7 nucleotides align to TRBD1. Germline V CDR1 and CDR2: SNHLY, FYNNEI. CDR3 length: 16 residues. Trimming removed 4 bases from V and 7 bases from J; junction bases left unmatched: 15. Here the CDR3 reads CASSGSPQGVVSGYTF. Here the CDR3 DNA reads TGTGCCAGCAGTGGATCTCCGCAGGGGGTTGTCAGTGGCTACACCTTC.

The rearrangement joins TRBV2 to TRBJ2-3; 10 nucleotides line up with TRBD1. This CDR3 spans 14 amino acids. Germline V gene sequence: CDR1 SNHLY, CDR2 FYNNEI. The V gene end was trimmed by 6 bases and the J gene end by 6 bases; junction bases not matched to a gene: 6. The CDR3 spells CASRSTGGRDTQYF. The CDR3 bases are TGTGCCAGCAGGTCGACAGGGGGCAGGGATACGCAGTATTTT.